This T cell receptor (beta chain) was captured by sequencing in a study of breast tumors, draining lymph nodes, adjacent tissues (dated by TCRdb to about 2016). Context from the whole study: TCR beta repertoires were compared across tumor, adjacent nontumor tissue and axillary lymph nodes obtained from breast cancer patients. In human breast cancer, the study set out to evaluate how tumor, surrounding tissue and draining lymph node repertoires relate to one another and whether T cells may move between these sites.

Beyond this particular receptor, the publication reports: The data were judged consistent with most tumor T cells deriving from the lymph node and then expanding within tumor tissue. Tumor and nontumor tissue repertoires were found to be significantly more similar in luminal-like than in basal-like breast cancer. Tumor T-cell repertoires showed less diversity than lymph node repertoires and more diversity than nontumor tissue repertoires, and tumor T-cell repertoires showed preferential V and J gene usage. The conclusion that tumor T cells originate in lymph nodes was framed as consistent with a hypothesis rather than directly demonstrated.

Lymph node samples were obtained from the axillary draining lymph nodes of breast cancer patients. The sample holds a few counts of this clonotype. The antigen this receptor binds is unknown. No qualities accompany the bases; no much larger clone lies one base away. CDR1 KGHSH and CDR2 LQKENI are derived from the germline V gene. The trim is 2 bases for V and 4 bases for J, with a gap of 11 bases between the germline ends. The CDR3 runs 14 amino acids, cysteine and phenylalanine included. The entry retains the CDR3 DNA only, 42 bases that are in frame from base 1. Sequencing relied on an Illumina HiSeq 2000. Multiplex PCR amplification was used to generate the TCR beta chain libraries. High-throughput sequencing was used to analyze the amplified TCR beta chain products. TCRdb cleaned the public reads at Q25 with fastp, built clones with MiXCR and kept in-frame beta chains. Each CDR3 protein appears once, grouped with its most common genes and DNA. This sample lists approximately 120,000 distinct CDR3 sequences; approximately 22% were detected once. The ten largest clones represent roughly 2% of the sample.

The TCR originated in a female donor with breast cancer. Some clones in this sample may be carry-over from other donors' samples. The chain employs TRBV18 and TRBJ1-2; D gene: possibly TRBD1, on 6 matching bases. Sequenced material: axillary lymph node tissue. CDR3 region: CASSPGGASYGYTF. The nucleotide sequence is TGTGCCAGCTCACCAGGGGGCGCCTCCTATGGCTACACCTTC.